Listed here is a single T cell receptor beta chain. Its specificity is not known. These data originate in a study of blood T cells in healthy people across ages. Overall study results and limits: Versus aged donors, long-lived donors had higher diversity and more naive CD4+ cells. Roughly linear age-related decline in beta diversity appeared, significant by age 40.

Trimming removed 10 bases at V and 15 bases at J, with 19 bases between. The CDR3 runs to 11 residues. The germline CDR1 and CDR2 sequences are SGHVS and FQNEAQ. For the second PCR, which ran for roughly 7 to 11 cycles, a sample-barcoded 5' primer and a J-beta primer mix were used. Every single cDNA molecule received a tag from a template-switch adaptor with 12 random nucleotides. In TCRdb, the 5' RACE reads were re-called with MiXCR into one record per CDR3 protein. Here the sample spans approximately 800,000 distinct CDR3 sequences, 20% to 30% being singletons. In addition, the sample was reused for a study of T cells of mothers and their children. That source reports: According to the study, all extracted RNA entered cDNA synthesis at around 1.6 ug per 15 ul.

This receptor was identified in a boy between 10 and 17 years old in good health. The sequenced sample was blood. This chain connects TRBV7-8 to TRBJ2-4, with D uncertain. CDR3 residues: CAKIWAPLRYF. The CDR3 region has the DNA TGTGCCAAAATTTGGGCCCCACTCAGGTACTTC.